This T cell receptor (beta chain) is drawn from a study of Graves' ophthalmopathy and Graves' hyperthyroidism. Amplification targeted the TCR beta CDR3 regions, with RNA transcripts as the source material. Following a first-round RT-PCR that used HTBI primers, a second-round multiplex PCR was carried out. One entry per CDR3 protein results from TCRdb running MiXCR on the multiplex PCR reads. The profile shows around 1.1 million distinct CDR3 sequences, less than 45% of them singletons. The junction had 4 bases not matched to a gene; V was cut back by 4 bases and J by 2 bases. Germline V gene lookup returns CDR1 SGHVS and CDR2 FQNEAQ. The CDR3 length is 16 residues. This clonotype was recorded many times. The antigen is unknown. Study-wide results and limits: Blood also carried most expanded thyroid clonotypes exceeding 0.001 frequency.

Hyperthyroidism patients, aged 18 to 65, were newly diagnosed, under 2 months' duration. Clinical symptoms, serum thyroxine, TRAb, thyroid ultrasound and orbital computed tomography formed the basis of diagnosis. The sequence was obtained from an adult man with Graves' hyperthyroidism. The rearrangement links TRBV7-8 to TRBJ2-7; 14 bases line up with TRBD2. The sample was peripheral blood or thyroid tissue (not recorded which). CDR3 DNA sequence: TGTGCCAGCAGCTCCAAGGGACTAGCGGGAGCCTACGAGCAGTACTTC. Amino acid sequence: CASSSKGLAGAYEQYF.